Listed below are T cell receptor beta chains from one sample, sequenced in a study of Graves' ophthalmopathy and Graves' hyperthyroidism. A single record per CDR3 protein comes from TCRdb applying MiXCR to the multiplex PCR reads. The data show about 210,000 distinct CDR3 sequences, 25% to 35% seen once. The sample was peripheral blood. The receptors here all came from a man between 50 and 59 years old with Graves' ophthalmopathy. CDR3s include the opening cysteine and the closing phenylalanine or tryptophan. D genes are given only for firm matches. Some rows mark clone size as missing; the rest say once, few, many or name a class of expanded clone.

J gene	D gene	V gene	clone size	CDR3 DNA	CDR3 protein
TRBJ1-1	NA	TRBV7-3	many	TGTGCCAGCAGCGTCGACCGTCGTGGCACTGAAGCTTTCTTT	CASSVDRRGTEAFF
TRBJ2-7	TRBD2	TRBV15	many	TGTGCCACCAGCAGAAAGACTAGCGGGAGTGGTGAGCAGTACTTC	CATSRKTSGSGEQYF
TRBJ1-1	NA	TRBV6-1	few	TGTGCCAGTTCGTTAGACAACCTCTGGACTGAAGCTTTCTTT	CASSLDNLWTEAFF
TRBJ2-7	TRBD2	TRBV20-1	many	TGCAGTGTGGTAGCGGGAGATGGGCCTCTCTACGAGCAGTACTTC	CSVVAGDGPLYEQYF
TRBJ1-1	TRBD1	TRBV7-6	NA	TGTGCCAGCAGCTTAGCTGAGGGGGCGGACACTGAAGCTTTCTTT	CASSLAEGADTEAFF
TRBJ1-5	NA	TRBV6-1	NA	TGTGCCAGCAGTCAGGACAGCCTTAATCAGCCCCAGCATTTT	CASSQDSLNQPQHF
TRBJ2-5	NA	TRBV19	many	TGTGCCAGTAGCCCGACAATAGGGACCCAGTACTTC	CASSPTIGTQYF
TRBJ2-7	TRBD2	TRBV6-1	many	TGTGCCAGCAGACAAGGGCGACTAGCGGGAGCCCACGAGCAGTACTTC	CASRQGRLAGAHEQYF
TRBJ2-7	NA	TRBV7-2	NA	TGTGCCAGCAGCTCCCAGAACTACGAGCAGTACTTC	CASSSQNYEQYF
TRBJ2-7	NA	TRBV6-5	many	TGTGCCAGCAGTTACTCGGGAAGGAACGAGCAGTACTTC	CASSYSGRNEQYF
TRBJ2-2	NA	TRBV19	many	TGTGCCAGTAACATAGGCGTTGGGGCCGGGGAGCTGTTTTTT	CASNIGVGAGELFF
TRBJ2-2	TRBD2	TRBV6-2/TRBV6-3	NA	TGTGCCGGAGGAGCGGGGTTCACCGGGGAGCTGTTTTTT	CAGGAGFTGELFF
TRBJ2-7	TRBD1	TRBV25-1	many	TGTGCCAGCAGTGGCCATCCCGGGACAGGGCGGTACGAGCAGTACTTC	CASSGHPGTGRYEQYF
TRBJ2-6	TRBD2	TRBV29-1	many	TGCAGCGTACTAGCGGGAGTTTCTGGGGCCAACGTCCTGACTTTC	CSVLAGVSGANVLTF
TRBJ1-6	TRBD1	TRBV7-2	many	TGTGCCAGCACCCTCGCAGGGGGCAGCTCCTATAATTCACCCCTCCACTTT	CASTLAGGSSYNSPLHF
TRBJ2-3	TRBD2	TRBV4-1	many	TGCGCCAGCAGCCCATATTGGTTAGCGGGAGGGACAGATACGCAGTATTTT	CASSPYWLAGGTDTQYF
TRBJ2-7	NA	TRBV12-3/TRBV12-4	NA	TGTGCCAGCAGTTTATGGAGGGCCAGCGAGCAGTACTTC	CASSLWRASEQYF
TRBJ2-7	NA	TRBV15	many	TGTGCCACCAGCGGACGGGACCTCGACGAGCAGTACTTC	CATSGRDLDEQYF
TRBJ2-7	NA	TRBV27	NA	TGTGCCAGCAGGCCCCGACCCGGGGAGTTGTACGAGCAGTACTTC	CASRPRPGELYEQYF
TRBJ2-7	NA	TRBV19	many	TGTGCCAGTAGTATAAGCCACTCCTACGAGCAGTACTTC	CASSISHSYEQYF
TRBJ1-1	NA	TRBV6-5	NA	TGTGCCAGCAGTTACTCCTACCCGGGGGAAGCGGCTGAAGCTTTCTTT	CASSYSYPGEAAEAFF
TRBJ1-2	NA	TRBV6-1	NA	TGTGTCAGCACCGAGCGTATGAACTATGGCTACACCTTC	CVSTERMNYGYTF
TRBJ2-7	NA	TRBV2	many	TGTGCCAGCAGTGACCGGGACGGCCCCTACGAGCAGTACTTC	CASSDRDGPYEQYF
TRBJ2-7	NA	TRBV11-2	many	TGTGCCAGCAGCTTAAAGTGGGGCGAGCAGTACTTC	CASSLKWGEQYF
TRBJ1-5	NA	TRBV28	many	TGTGCCAGCAGTTTGCGGAGGGGAGGGCAGCCCCAGCATTTT	CASSLRRGGQPQHF
TRBJ2-2	TRBD1	TRBV11-2	many	TGTGCCAGCAGCTTGACCGGGACAGCCACCGGGGAGCTGTTTTTT	CASSLTGTATGELFF
TRBJ2-2	TRBD2	TRBV5-1	many	TGCGCCAGCAGCTTCGGGACTACCTACACCGGGGAGCTGTTTTTT	CASSFGTTYTGELFF
TRBJ2-5	TRBD2	TRBV12-3/TRBV12-4	NA	TGTGCCAGCAGCCCCTCTAGCGGGGATCAAGAGACCCAGTACTTC	CASSPSSGDQETQYF
TRBJ2-2	NA	TRBV10-3	many	TGTGCCACCGACCCAGGCGTCGGGGAGCTGTTTTTT	CATDPGVGELFF
TRBJ2-5	NA	TRBV28	many	TGTGCCAGCAGTTTAGTCAGGGGAGACCAAGAGACCCAGTACTTC	CASSLVRGDQETQYF
TRBJ1-1	NA	TRBV20-1	NA	TGCAGTGCTAGCGCCACTGAAGCTTTCTTT	CSASATEAFF
TRBJ2-7	TRBD2	TRBV10-3	many	TGTGCCATCAGTGTTACTAGCGGCTCCTACGAGCAGTACTTC	CAISVTSGSYEQYF
TRBJ1-1	NA	TRBV12-3/TRBV12-4	NA	TGTGCCAGCAGTTTAATGTCCTGGGGCACTGAAGCTTTCTTT	CASSLMSWGTEAFF
TRBJ2-7	TRBD2	TRBV2	NA	TGTGCCAGCAGTCCTAGCGGTCTACGCTACGAGCAGTACTTC	CASSPSGLRYEQYF
TRBJ1-2	NA	TRBV2	NA	TGTGCCAGCAGTCCCCCCTGGGAGGCGACAGCTAACTATGGCTACACCTTC	CASSPPWEATANYGYTF
TRBJ1-5	NA	TRBV5-1	many	TGCGCCAGCAGCTTGTATGACTTTAGCAATCAGCCCCAGCATTTT	CASSLYDFSNQPQHF
TRBJ2-5	NA	TRBV7-2	many	TGTGCCAGCAGCTTAGCGGGCCAGACCCAAGAGACCCAGTACTTC	CASSLAGQTQETQYF
TRBJ2-2	TRBD2	TRBV12-3/TRBV12-4	many	TGTGCCAGCAGCGGGCTAGCGGGAGGGATGGCCGGGGAGCTGTTTTTT	CASSGLAGGMAGELFF
TRBJ2-2	NA	TRBV12-3/TRBV12-4	once	TGTGCCAGCAGCGTCCAGGGCCTGGGCACCGGGGAGCTGTTTTTT	CASSVQGLGTGELFF
TRBJ2-3	TRBD2	TRBV28	many	TGTGCCAGCAGTTTTGGCGGGAGGGTGGGAGATACGCAGTATTTT	CASSFGGRVGDTQYF
TRBJ1-1	NA	TRBV6-5	few	TGTGCCAGCAGTTACTCTGCAGGGTCAAGCATAAACACTGAAGCTTCCTTT	CASSYSAGSSINTEASF
TRBJ2-2	NA	TRBV27	many	TGTGCCAGCAGTCACCTGGGAGGGGGAACCGGGGAGCTGTTTTTT	CASSHLGGGTGELFF
TRBJ1-3	NA	TRBV10-3	many	TGTGCCATCAGGGAAACGTCTGGAAACACCATATATTTT	CAIRETSGNTIYF
TRBJ2-7	NA	TRBV5-1	many	TGCGCCAGCAGCTTGGATGTGGGTCCTTACGAGCAGTACTTC	CASSLDVGPYEQYF
TRBJ2-4	NA	TRBV27	many	TGTGCCAGCAGTCCCCGCGGACGGGGGTGGGACATTCAGTACTTC	CASSPRGRGWDIQYF
TRBJ1-1	NA	TRBV7-2	NA	TGTGCCAGCAGCTTGGGAGGGCAGATCACTGGAGCTTTCTTT	CASSLGGQITGAFF
TRBJ2-7	NA	TRBV14	many	TGTGCCAGCAGCCAAGATGGGGTCGTCTACGAGCAGTACTTC	CASSQDGVVYEQYF
TRBJ2-7	NA	TRBV20-1	many	TGCAGTGCTCCCCCTCAAACGAGACTCTACGAGCAGTACTTC	CSAPPQTRLYEQYF
TRBJ1-6	NA	TRBV12-3/TRBV12-4	many	TGTGCCAGCAGTTTCTGGGAAAGGGATAATTCACCCCTCCACTTT	CASSFWERDNSPLHF